The 9 T cell receptor beta chains listed next were all sequenced from one sample in a study of beta chain features in type 1 diabetes. Sequencing targeted expressed TCRB transcripts, as all isolated RNA had been reverse transcribed. Data came from immunoSEQ multiplex PCR; TCRdb stores just in-frame clones and leaves some out. Of tens of thousands of clones listed, approximately 48% are singletons. Sequenced sample: stem cell memory CD4+ T cells from blood. The origin of the receptors is a woman aged 25 to 39 in good health.

This clone was seen a few times. The chain is built from TRBV14 and TRBJ2-7, with D maybe TRBD2 (5 bases). V lost 2 bases and J 6 bases, leaving 14 bases between the germline ends. There are 14 residues in the CDR3. CDR1 and CDR2 from the germline V gene are SGHDN and FVKESK. CDR3 residues: CASSQLSGSGEQYF. Written as DNA, the CDR3 is TGTGCCAGCAGCCAATTGTCGGGGTCGGGCGAGCAGTACTTC. Using reference TRBV14 and TRBJ2-7 for the parts outside the CDR3, the full variable domain is EAGVTQFPSHSVIEKGQTVTLRCDPISGHDNLYWYRRVMGKEIKFLLHFVKESKQDESGMPNNRFLAERTGGTYSTLKVQPAELEDSGVYFCASSQLSGSGEQYFGPGTRLTVT.

V gene TRBV5-5 combines with J gene TRBJ2-7; a possible D gene is TRBD1 (6 bases). Germline-derived CDR1 and CDR2 are SGHKS and YYEKEE (reference sequence). Deletions cut 4 bases from V and 5 bases from J, with 19 bases between. The CDR3 consists of 15 residues. CDR3 nucleotides: TGTGCCAGCAGCCCGACCGGGACACGAACCGACGAGCAGTACTTC. It specifies CASSPTGTRTDEQYF.

With regard to this clone: Relative to the germline gene, one junction end is altered; a read error may explain this. The V and J genes are TRBV7-9 and TRBJ2-3, with 9 bases lining up with TRBD1. Germline V CDR1 and CDR2: SEHNR, FQNEAQ (reference sequence). The CDR3 has 14 residues. The CDR3 sequence is CASNLGQGTDTQYF. CDR3 coding DNA: TGTGCCAGCAACTTAGGACAGGGGACAGATACGCAGTATTTT.

Points on this clone: The same CDR3 is also encoded by other DNA sequences in this sample. This rearrangement joins TRBV9 to TRBJ2-5, with 7 positions matching TRBD1. The CDR3 is 13 residues long. After removal of 8 bases from V and 4 bases from J, the junction contained 8 bases not matched to a gene. Per the germline V gene, CDR1 is SGDLS and CDR2 is YYNGEE. CDR3 sequence reads: CASSHDRAETQYF. In nucleotides, the CDR3 is TGTGCCAGTAGCCATGACAGGGCAGAGACCCAGTACTTC. Full variable domain (rest looked up from reference TRBV9 and TRBJ2-5): DSGVTQTPKHLITATGQRVTLRCSPRSGDLSVYWYQQSLDQGLQFLIQYYNGEERAKGNILERFSAQQFPDLHSELNLSSLELGDSALYFCASSHDRAETQYFGPGTRLLVL.

This clone was found a few times. The V gene is TRBV18, the J gene TRBJ2-1, with TRBD2 as a possible D gene (5 bases). Germline CDR1 reads KGHSH; CDR2 reads LQKENI. V gave up 5 bases and J gave up 7 bases, with 9 bases separating them. This CDR3 has 12 residues. CDR3 nucleotide sequence: TGTGCCAGCTCATCACTAGAGAATGAGCAGTTCTTC. It is translated as CASSSLENEQFF.

The chain couples TRBV5-1 to TRBJ2-7, with a possible D match to TRBD2 (6 bases). V was clipped by 4 bases and J by 12 bases, with 23 bases between them. Germline V gene data show CDR1 as SGHRS and CDR2 as YFSETQ. The CDR3 runs to 14 residues. The CDR3 bases are TGCGCCAGCAGCGAGGGTGGGGGACTGCAGGTTCCGTACTTC. Translating it yields CASSEGGGLQVPYF.

The chain has TRBV7-2 and TRBJ2-2; a possible D gene is TRBD2 (6 bases). Trimming took off 3 bases at V and 1 base at J, with 12 bases between the two ends. Germline V gene lookup returns CDR1 SGHTA and CDR2 FQGNSA. The CDR3 sequence is 16 residues long. CDR3 coding DNA: TGTGCCAGCAGCTTGGCTAGCGCCTTGAACACCGGGGAGCTGTTTTTT. This encodes CASSLASALNTGELFF.

This chain connects TRBV6-1 to TRBJ2-7; 7 nucleotides agree with TRBD2. This CDR3 is 15 amino acids long. Germline V gives CDR1 MNHNS, CDR2 SASEGT. V gave up 2 bases and J gave up 2 bases; unmatched junction bases: 6. The CDR3 region has the DNA TGTGCCAGCAGTGAACTGGCTAGCGGCCCCTACGAGCAGTACTTC. Translation: CASSELASGPYEQYF.

The chain links TRBV7-3 to TRBJ2-5; 9 positions match TRBD2. This CDR3 is built from 15 residues. V lost 0 bases to trimming and J lost 5 bases; unmatched junction nucleotides: 4. The germline gives CDR1 SGHTA, CDR2 FQGTGA. CDR3 nucleotides: TGTGCCAGCAGCTTAACTAGCGGGAGAAGGGAGACCCAGTACTTC. This sequence encodes CASSLTSGRRETQYF.